Each of the 29 T cell receptor beta chains below was sequenced from the same sample in a study of cytomegalovirus exposure and HLA in healthy donors. Primers: 60 Vbeta forward and 13 Jbeta reverse. This table comes from immunoSEQ multiplex PCR, and its TCRdb copy is limited to in-frame clones, with some not included. The table includes approximately 150,000 clones, roughly 79% detected once. Sample: PBMCs. The receptors derive from a man aged 25-40 years in good health and CMV-seronegative.

The chain employs TRBV14 and TRBJ1-2; the D is unclear. The germline V and J ends were trimmed by 4 bases and 14 bases, with 17 bases remaining between them. CDR1 and CDR2 from the germline V gene are SGHDN and FVKESK. The CDR3 extends over 12 amino acids. The CDR3 region has the DNA TGTGCCAGCAGCCTAGGGAGCGAACGGGGAACCTTC. It translates to CASSLGSERGTF. Filled out from reference TRBV14 and TRBJ1-2, the complete variable domain reads EAGVTQFPSHSVIEKGQTVTLRCDPISGHDNLYWYRRVMGKEIKFLLHFVKESKQDESGMPNNRFLAERTGGTYSTLKVQPAELEDSGVYFCASSLGSERGTFGSGTRLTVV.

This chain connects TRBV7-8 to TRBJ2-7; D ambiguous. The CDR3 totals 16 residues. Germline V gene data show CDR1 as SGHVS and CDR2 as FQNEAQ. Trimming left V 3 bases short and J 0 bases short, with 15 bases between. The chain's CDR3 is CASSFLVFPGSYEQYF. The DNA of the CDR3 is TGTGCCAGCAGCTTCTTAGTTTTCCCCGGCTCCTACGAGCAGTACTTC.

This chain joins TRBV19 and TRBJ2-7; perhaps TRBD2 as D (5 bases). CDR1 is LNHDA and CDR2 is SQIVND in the germline V gene (reference sequence). With 3 bases removed from V and 0 bases from J, the gap between germline ends came to 12 bases. The CDR3 totals 15 residues. The CDR3 loop reads CASSIIASSSYEQYF. CDR3 sequence (DNA): TGTGCCAGTAGTATTATAGCGAGTAGCTCCTACGAGCAGTACTTC.

The J gene is TRBJ2-3, the V gene TRBV7-2; maybe TRBD2 (5 bases). There are 15 residues in the CDR3. The ends were cut back, 6 bases at V and 2 bases at J, with 15 bases in the middle. CDR1 is SGHTA and CDR2 is FQGNSA in the germline V gene. CDR3 region: CASRLAGAFTDTQYF. The CDR3 DNA is TGTGCCAGCAGACTTGCGGGCGCGTTCACAGATACGCAGTATTTT.

The chain uses TRBV11-3 and TRBJ1-6, with no clear D. This CDR3 spans 13 amino acids. Trimming removed 0 bases from V and 10 bases from J, with 7 bases in between. Germline assignment: CDR1 SGHNT and CDR2 YENEEA. The CDR3 loop reads CASSLDFRSPLHF. CDR3 in DNA: TGTGCCAGCAGCTTAGACTTTCGGTCACCCCTCCACTTT.

In this sample, this clone turned up a few times. This rearrangement joins TRBV15 to TRBJ1-1; tentatively, D is TRBD1 (5 bases). V was shortened by 3 bases and J by 4 bases, with 15 bases between the two germline ends. The CDR3 is 15 amino acids. Germline V gives CDR1 LNHNV, CDR2 YYDKDF (reference sequence). The CDR3 DNA is TGTGCCACCAGCAGCCCGTCGCAGGGTTTCACTGAAGCTTTCTTT. It codes for CATSSPSQGFTEAFF.

The chain employs TRBV28 and TRBJ1-4; D perhaps matches TRBD1 (5 bases). Germline-derived CDR1 and CDR2 are MDHEN and SYDVKM. The CDR3 is 14 amino acids. V lost 7 bases and J 8 bases, leaving 17 bases between the germline ends. The DNA of the CDR3 is TGTGCCAGCATCCGTGGTGGGGCTGACGAAAAACTGTTTTTT. As protein: CASIRGGADEKLFF.

This chain links TRBV6-5 with TRBJ2-7, with TRBD2 identical over 7 bases. Losses at the gene ends were 8 bases for V and 2 bases for J; bases not matched to a gene: 6. CDR1 and CDR2 (germline): MNHEY, SVGAGI. The CDR3 consists of 13 residues. The CDR3 here is CASGREETYEQYF. In nucleotides, the CDR3 is TGTGCCAGCGGGAGGGAAGAGACCTACGAGCAGTACTTC.

Notes on this clone: Its ends do not fully match the called genes, so a read error is possible. J is TRBJ2-5 and V is TRBV6-6; 9 bases align to TRBD1. The CDR3 contains 15 residues. In germline, CDR1 is MNHNY, CDR2 SVGAGI (reference sequence). The CDR3 loop reads CASRYSGTGRKTQYF. Here the CDR3 DNA reads TGTGCCAGCAGATACTCCGGGACAGGGAGAAAGACCCAGTACTTC.

This clone was counted a few times. The chain joins TRBV27 to TRBJ2-1, with a possible D match to TRBD2 (5 bases). There are 11 residues in the CDR3. Germline assignment: CDR1 MNHEY and CDR2 SMNVEV (reference sequence). V dropped 7 bases and J dropped 7 bases, with 8 bases sitting between them. CDR3 in amino acids: CASTRVNEQFF. For the CDR3, the DNA is TGTGCCAGCACGAGGGTTAATGAGCAGTTCTTC.

The rearrangement joins TRBV10-2 to TRBJ2-3; tentatively, D is TRBD1 (5 bases). Looked up from germline, CDR1 is WSHSY and CDR2 is SAAADI. V lost 3 bases, J lost 2 bases, and 9 bases lay in between. This CDR3 has 14 residues. The CDR3 is CASSEGRVTDTQYF. CDR3 in DNA: TGCGCCAGCAGTGAAGGCAGGGTCACAGATACGCAGTATTTT.

This clone appeared a few times. The V and J genes are TRBV28 and TRBJ2-7; D might be TRBD1 (6 bases). CDR3 length equals 14 residues. Germline V CDR1 and CDR2: MDHEN, SYDVKM. Trimming removed 4 bases from V and 3 bases from J, with 13 bases in between. CDR3 amino acids: CASSSPTGNYEQYF. DNA for the CDR3: TGTGCCAGCAGTTCTCCGACAGGCAACTACGAGCAGTACTTC.

This CDR3 reads CASTLRVAGGPVNYEQYF. The CDR3 bases are TGCGCCAGCACCCTCCGTGTAGCGGGAGGGCCCGTAAACTACGAGCAGTACTTC. The chain links TRBV4-1 to TRBJ2-7; 11 bases align to TRBD2. The V segment lost 7 bases and the J segment 3 bases; nucleotides outside the gene matches: 17. This CDR3 has 18 amino acids. CDR1 MGHRA and CDR2 YSYEKL come from the germline V gene.

In this sample, this clone turned up once. The CDR3 DNA reads as TGTGCCAGCAGCAACCTACAGGGGACCTACGAGCAGTACTTC. Its translation is CASSNLQGTYEQYF. The V call is TRBV5-4, the J call TRBJ2-7; 7 bases align to TRBD1. With 4 bases clipped from V and 2 bases from J, the junction kept 6 bases outside the gene matches. Germline CDR1 reads SGHNT; CDR2 reads YYREEE (reference sequence). This CDR3 is built from 14 residues.

The chain couples TRBV19 to TRBJ2-1; 10 positions agree with TRBD1. V was clipped by 3 bases and J by 5 bases; unmatched bases: 7. CDR3 length: 16 amino acids. CDR1 LNHDA and CDR2 SQIVND come from the germline V gene (reference sequence). CDR3 amino acids: CASSIPGQGVHNEQFF. DNA of the CDR3: TGTGCCAGTAGTATTCCAGGACAGGGGGTCCACAATGAGCAGTTCTTC.

The chain is built from TRBV5-1 and TRBJ1-1; 7 nucleotides match TRBD1. J gave up 0 bases and V 3 bases, and 5 bases lay outside the gene matches. Germline V gene lookup returns CDR1 SGHRS and CDR2 YFSETQ. This CDR3 has 15 residues. CDR3 DNA sequence: TGCGCCAGCAGCTGGGGGGACAGATTGAACACTGAAGCTTTCTTT. This translates into CASSWGDRLNTEAFF.

The J gene is TRBJ2-3, the V gene TRBV4-3, with TRBD2 as a possible D gene (6 bases). This CDR3 contains 17 residues. The germline CDR1 and CDR2 sequences are LGHNA and YSLEER. The ends were cut back, 0 bases at V and 5 bases at J, with 18 bases in the middle. The chain's CDR3 is CASSQEISGAGIDTQYF. For the CDR3, the DNA is TGCGCCAGCAGCCAAGAGATCTCGGGAGCGGGTATAGATACGCAGTATTTT.

This clone was found a few times. This rearrangement joins TRBV6-1 to TRBJ2-1; 12 bases are shared with TRBD2. With V trimmed by 9 bases and J by 7 bases, 4 bases remained unmatched. CDR3 length: 13 amino acids. The germline gives CDR1 MNHNS, CDR2 SASEGT. The CDR3 nucleotides are TGTGCCAGTGGGACTAGCGGGCTAAATGAGCAGTTCTTC. It yields the protein CASGTSGLNEQFF.

J is TRBJ1-2 and V is TRBV5-4, with 7 bases matching TRBD1. The CDR3 loop spans 15 amino acids. Germline trimming cut 4 bases from V and 7 bases from J; bases unmatched to any gene: 13. CDR1 is SGHNT and CDR2 is YYREEE in the germline V gene (reference sequence). The CDR3 spells CASSRDSSHFFGYTF. CDR3 DNA: TGTGCCAGCAGCAGGGACAGCTCCCACTTTTTTGGCTACACCTTC.

This chain connects TRBV2 to TRBJ2-3; 10 bases are shared with TRBD2. This CDR3 is built from 17 residues. Per germline, CDR1 SNHLY and CDR2 FYNNEI. Losses at the gene ends were 8 bases for V and 0 bases for J; bases not matched to a gene: 11. The CDR3 coding sequence is TGTGCCAGCGTCTTTCTAGCGGGGGTCGGTAGCACAGATACGCAGTATTTT. Translation: CASVFLAGVGSTDTQYF.

CDR3 amino acids: CASSFTRTGGNQPQHF. In DNA form, the CDR3 reads TGTGCCAGCAGCTTCACCCGAACGGGGGGCAATCAGCCCCAGCATTTT. The V call is TRBV7-8, the J call TRBJ1-5; D is possibly TRBD1 (5 bases). Germline CDR1 SGHVS, CDR2 FQNEAQ. The length of the CDR3 is 16 residues. The germline V and J ends were trimmed by 3 bases and 2 bases, with 14 bases remaining between them.

This rearrangement joins TRBV5-6 to TRBJ2-7; possible D gene TRBD2, 5 bases. The ends were cut back, 1 base at V and 5 bases at J, with 13 bases in the middle. The CDR3 runs 14 residues. Germline lookup yields CDR1 SGHDT and CDR2 YYEEEE. DNA of the CDR3: TGTGCCAGCAGCTTGCCGGCGGGTTCCCACGAGCAGTACTTC. Its translation is CASSLPAGSHEQYF.

The chain links TRBV2 to TRBJ1-1; possible D gene TRBD1, 6 bases. V shed 6 bases and J shed 6 bases, with 17 bases lying between them. CDR3 length: 14 amino acids. Germline CDR1 and CDR2: SNHLY and FYNNEI. CDR3 nucleotides: TGTGCCAGCAGAGGCTACAGGGATTTCTCTGAAGCTTTCTTT. Protein: CASRGYRDFSEAFF.

This clone was found a few times. The V and J genes are TRBV27 and TRBJ2-7, with 8 nucleotides matching TRBD2. The CDR3 has 14 amino acids. Looked up from germline, CDR1 is MNHEY and CDR2 is SMNVEV (reference sequence). Unmatched junction bases numbered 5, after V lost 4 bases and J lost 3 bases. The CDR3 reads CASSSREGDYEQYF. DNA for the CDR3: TGTGCCAGCAGTTCCCGGGAGGGGGACTACGAGCAGTACTTC.

V usage is TRBV5-4 and J usage is TRBJ1-2; possibly TRBD1 for D (6 bases). This CDR3 comprises 14 residues. The germline V gene has CDR1 SGHNT and CDR2 YYREEE (reference sequence). V lost 5 bases to trimming and J lost 1 base, with 12 bases between them. The chain's CDR3 is CASRSPGDNYGYTF. CDR3 nucleotide sequence: TGTGCCAGCAGGAGCCCAGGGGATAACTATGGCTACACCTTC.

The chain has TRBV28 and TRBJ1-1, with 8 bases identical to TRBD1. From germline, CDR1 is MDHEN and CDR2 SYDVKM. This CDR3 contains 15 residues. V shed 6 bases and J 3 bases; nucleotides not matched to a gene: 9. DNA for the CDR3: TGTGCCAGCAGCCCCGGGGGGACAGGATACACTGAAGCTTTCTTT. Encoded protein: CASSPGGTGYTEAFF.

This clone showed up just a few times. V gene TRBV28 combines with J gene TRBJ1-6; D uncertain. This CDR3 comprises 15 residues. Germline CDR1 MDHEN, CDR2 SYDVKM. Deletions cut 6 bases from V and 8 bases from J, with 17 bases between. The CDR3, as DNA: TGTGCCAGCAGGCCTAGGTTCGGAGTAGATTCACCCCTCCACTTT. This translates into CASRPRFGVDSPLHF.

The chain has TRBV30 and TRBJ2-3; TRBD1 matches 11 bases. Germline-derived CDR1 and CDR2 are GTSNPN and SVGIG (reference sequence). The CDR3 is 14 amino acids. Germline trimming cut 7 bases from V and 6 bases from J; bases unmatched to any gene: 9. The CDR3 region is CAFLDRGRGDTQYF. CDR3 sequence (DNA): TGTGCCTTTTTGGACAGGGGGCGCGGGGATACGCAGTATTTT.

DNA of the CDR3: TGTGCCAGCAGTTTCTTTAGGGACAGGGGAGGGTTTGGTGAGCAGTTCTTC. The encoded protein is CASSFFRDRGGFGEQFF. The chain combines TRBV27 with TRBJ2-1; 10 bases map to TRBD1. The CDR3 contains 17 residues. Germline values: CDR1 MNHEY, CDR2 SMNVEV (reference sequence). With V trimmed by 3 bases and J by 9 bases, 14 bases remained unmatched.